These 21 T cell receptor beta chains originate from one sample sequenced in a study of cytomegalovirus exposure and HLA in healthy donors. Primers included in the PCR were 60 Vbeta and 13 Jbeta primers. Using immunoSEQ multiplex PCR, the repertoire was profiled, and TCRdb retains in-frame clones only, with some absent. The sample lists approximately 210,000 clones; over 60% were seen once. Source material: PBMCs. These receptors originate from a male donor in good health and CMV-seronegative.

This chain links TRBV28 with TRBJ1-6; no reliable D call. The CDR3 runs to 16 residues. Trimming removed 7 bases from V and 0 bases from J, with 13 bases in between. Germline CDR1 reads MDHEN; CDR2 reads SYDVKM. The CDR3 DNA reads TGTGCCAGCACCAGGACTGTGGACTCCTATAATTCACCCCTCCACTTT. Its protein product is CASTRTVDSYNSPLHF.

This sequence joins TRBV10-2 and TRBJ1-1; D remains ambiguous. The V gene's germline CDR1 is WSHSY and CDR2 SAAADI. The V end lost 9 bases, the J end lost 7 bases, and 12 bases lay between the germline ends. This CDR3 has 11 amino acids. The CDR3 DNA is TGCGCCAGACGACACCGTCTTGAAGCTTTCTTT. Protein sequence: CARRHRLEAFF.

This clone was detected only once. V gene TRBV2 combines with J gene TRBJ1-4; possible D gene TRBD1, 5 bases. CDR1 SNHLY and CDR2 FYNNEI come from the germline V gene. This CDR3 is built from 16 residues. The V and J ends lost 6 bases and 0 bases respectively, with 14 bases between them. The CDR3 loop reads CASREKGIATNEKLFF. In DNA form, the CDR3 reads TGTGCCAGCAGAGAGAAGGGGATAGCAACTAATGAAAAACTGTTTTTT.

In nucleotides, the CDR3 is TGCAGCGTCTCCAGACAGGGGATGGAGACCCAGTACTTC. Amino acid sequence: CSVSRQGMETQYF. The chain uses TRBV29-1 and TRBJ2-5; TRBD1 matches 8 bases. The CDR3 covers 13 residues. V was clipped by 6 bases and J by 5 bases; unmatched bases: 8. Germline-derived CDR1 and CDR2 are SQVTM and ANQGSEA.

The genes are TRBV5-1 and TRBJ1-2; 10 positions match TRBD1. Trimming at V came to 4 bases and at J to 0 bases, leaving 15 bases not matched to a gene. This CDR3 region has 19 residues. Germline CDR1 and CDR2: SGHRS and YFSETQ. The CDR3 reads CASSPKTGGNGMTNYGYTF. CDR3 sequence (DNA): TGCGCCAGCAGCCCAAAGACAGGGGGCAACGGCATGACTAACTATGGCTACACCTTC.

CDR3 sequence: CASSYTGVEDIQYF. CDR3 coding DNA: TGTGCCAGCAGTTACACAGGGGTGGAGGACATTCAGTACTTC. The rearrangement joins TRBV6-6 to TRBJ2-4, with 7 bases matching TRBD1. CDR1 is MNHNY, CDR2 SVGAGI, per germline (reference sequence). With V trimmed by 2 bases and J by 8 bases, 6 bases remained unmatched. The CDR3 spans 14 residues.

This clone was seen just once. This chain joins TRBV7-2 and TRBJ1-5, with D unclear. V was shortened by 1 base and J by 4 bases, with 8 bases between the two germline ends. Germline values: CDR1 SGHTA, CDR2 FQGNSA. The CDR3 contains 14 residues. The CDR3 DNA sequence: TGTGCCAGCAGCTTAGTTCAGGTTAATCAGCCCCAGCATTTT. Residues: CASSLVQVNQPQHF.

As DNA, the CDR3 is TGTGCCAGCAGTGAATCACGACAGGGAATAAGCTACGAGCAGTACTTC. Encoded protein: CASSESRQGISYEQYF. The rearrangement uses TRBV6-1 and TRBJ2-7; 7 bases align to TRBD1. The trim removed 2 bases at V and 3 bases at J, leaving 10 bases unmatched. Germline CDR1 is MNHNS and CDR2 is SASEGT. The CDR3 sequence is 16 residues long.

This clone occurred once. This chain uses TRBV7-2 with TRBJ2-7, with 7 positions matching TRBD1. Trimming removed 5 bases from V and 2 bases from J; junction bases left unmatched: 3. Germline V gives CDR1 SGHTA, CDR2 FQGNSA. The CDR3 is 13 amino acids. The chain's CDR3 is CASSVGQTYEQYF. CDR3 nucleotides: TGTGCCAGCAGCGTGGGACAGACCTACGAGCAGTACTTC.

J is TRBJ2-7 and V is TRBV7-2; TRBD2 matches at 7 bases. The V and J ends lost 0 bases and 5 bases, in that order; junction bases with no gene match: 7. Germline assignment: CDR1 SGHTA and CDR2 FQGNSA. This CDR3 spans 15 amino acids. CDR3 bases: TGTGCCAGCAGCTTAGCGGGGGGGGGAAGCGACGAGCAGTACTTC. Translating it yields CASSLAGGGSDEQYF.

The chain recombines TRBV9 with TRBJ2-7, with D perhaps matching TRBD2 (5 bases). In germline, CDR1 is SGDLS, CDR2 YYNGEE. There are 16 residues in the CDR3. Deletions cut 4 bases from V and 7 bases from J, with 24 bases between. Here the CDR3 reads CASSPRMGSGPGEQYF. The CDR3 DNA reads TGTGCCAGCAGCCCCCGGATGGGCTCCGGCCCGGGGGAGCAGTACTTC. Using reference TRBV9 and TRBJ2-7 for the parts outside the CDR3, the full variable domain is DSGVTQTPKHLITATGQRVTLRCSPRSGDLSVYWYQQSLDQGLQFLIQYYNGEERAKGNILERFSAQQFPDLHSELNLSSLELGDSALYFCASSPRMGSGPGEQYFGPGTRLTVT.

The genes are TRBV6-5 and TRBJ2-5; the D gene is possibly TRBD1 (5 bases). The CDR3 has 15 residues. Trimming shortened V by 0 bases and J by 7 bases, and 15 bases separated the two germline ends. From germline, CDR1 is MNHEY and CDR2 SVGAGI. The CDR3 DNA reads TGTGCCAGCAGTTACTCGGTTGGTGGAAGGGGGACCCAGTACTTC. Its protein is CASSYSVGGRGTQYF.

This clone was counted between two and nine times. The chain joins TRBV9 to TRBJ2-1; weak D call: TRBD1 (6 bases). The V and J ends lost 3 bases and 3 bases respectively, with 7 bases between them. CDR1 and CDR2 (germline): SGDLS, YYNGEE. This CDR3 is built from 13 residues. The CDR3: CASSAGHYNEQFF. The CDR3 DNA follows: TGTGCCAGCAGCGCGGGACACTACAATGAGCAGTTCTTC.

The chain combines TRBV7-8 with TRBJ1-3; weak D call: TRBD1 (5 bases). This CDR3 is built from 15 residues. V was cut by 7 bases and J by 4 bases, with 17 bases left in between. Germline CDR1 SGHVS, CDR2 FQNEAQ. DNA of the CDR3: TGTGCCAGCACATCCCTTCGGGGGGTCGGAAACACCATATATTTT. Translated, it gives CASTSLRGVGNTIYF.

The chain combines TRBV4-3 with TRBJ2-2, with D tentatively TRBD2 (6 bases). The CDR3 covers 15 residues. Trimming cost V 1 base and J 5 bases, with 11 bases left between them. Germline V gene lookup returns CDR1 LGHNA and CDR2 YSLEER. As DNA, the CDR3 is TGCGCCAGCAGCCAAGGACTAGTGGGTACCGGGGAGCTGTTTTTT. Encoded protein: CASSQGLVGTGELFF.

The chain links TRBV4-3 to TRBJ1-2, with D perhaps matching TRBD1 (5 bases). V lost 6 bases and J 0 bases, leaving 14 bases between the germline ends. The CDR3 runs to 15 residues. Germline lookup yields CDR1 LGHNA and CDR2 YSLEER. For the CDR3, the DNA is TGCGCCAGCAGTCTTCTAGGGGCACCTAACTATGGCTACACCTTC. Protein sequence: CASSLLGAPNYGYTF.

The rearrangement links TRBV5-1 to TRBJ2-3, with 7 bases fitting TRBD2. CDR1 and CDR2 (germline): SGHRS, YFSETQ. The CDR3 is made up of 17 amino acids. Trimming at V came to 0 bases and at J to 2 bases, leaving 9 bases not matched to a gene. As DNA, the CDR3 is TGCGCCAGCAGCTTGGATGTTCTAGCGGTGAACACAGATACGCAGTATTTT. It is translated as CASSLDVLAVNTDTQYF.

The V and J genes are TRBV30 and TRBJ1-2; D ambiguous. CDR3 length: 11 amino acids. Looked up from germline, CDR1 is GTSNPN and CDR2 is SVGIG (reference sequence). V lost 7 bases, J lost 2 bases, and 8 bases lay in between. The CDR3 DNA sequence: TGTGCCTCATCCGGGAACTATGGCTACACCTTC. It specifies CASSGNYGYTF.

The V call is TRBV2, the J call TRBJ2-7; the D gene is possibly TRBD2 (7 bases). Germline lookup yields CDR1 SNHLY and CDR2 FYNNEI. The CDR3 sequence is 13 residues long. V shed 8 bases and J shed 3 bases, with 14 bases lying between them. The CDR3 spells CASDAGANYEQYF. Here the CDR3 DNA reads TGTGCCAGCGATGCGGGGGCGAACTACGAGCAGTACTTC.

V and J are TRBV29-1 and TRBJ1-2; D is perhaps TRBD1 (6 bases). V lost 7 bases and J lost 4, with 16 bases in between. The V gene's germline CDR1 is SQVTM and CDR2 ANQGSEA. The CDR3 extends over 13 amino acids. CDR3: CSGLDTGSYGYTF. DNA of the CDR3: TGCAGCGGCCTAGATACAGGGAGCTATGGCTACACCTTC.

DNA of the CDR3: TGTGCCAGCAGCTTAAGAGGCGGGGAGACCCAGTACTTC. Residues: CASSLRGGETQYF. This chain uses TRBV7-9 with TRBJ2-5; a weak D match, TRBD2 (5 bases). Germline lookup yields CDR1 SEHNR and CDR2 FQNEAQ (reference sequence). V lost 2 bases, J lost 5 bases, and 9 bases lay in between. The CDR3 sequence is 13 residues long.